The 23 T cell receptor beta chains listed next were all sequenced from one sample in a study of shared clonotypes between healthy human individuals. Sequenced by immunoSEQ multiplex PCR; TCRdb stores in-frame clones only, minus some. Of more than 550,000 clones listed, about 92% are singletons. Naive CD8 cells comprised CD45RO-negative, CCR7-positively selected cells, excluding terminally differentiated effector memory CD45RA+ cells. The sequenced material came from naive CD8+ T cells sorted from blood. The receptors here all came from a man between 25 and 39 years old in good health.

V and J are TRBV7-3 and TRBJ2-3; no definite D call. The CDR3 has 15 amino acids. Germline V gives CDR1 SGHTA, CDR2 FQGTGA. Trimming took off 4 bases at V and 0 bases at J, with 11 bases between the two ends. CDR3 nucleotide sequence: TGTGCCAGCAGCTCAATCGGTGCTAGCACAGATACGCAGTATTTT. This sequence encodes CASSSIGASTDTQYF.

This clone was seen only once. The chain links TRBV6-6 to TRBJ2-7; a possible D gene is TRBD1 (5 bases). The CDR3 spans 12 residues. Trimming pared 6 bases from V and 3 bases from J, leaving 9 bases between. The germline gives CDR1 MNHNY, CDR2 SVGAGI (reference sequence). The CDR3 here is CASRDINYEQYF. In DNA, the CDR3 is TGTGCCAGCAGGGACATCAACTACGAGCAGTACTTC.

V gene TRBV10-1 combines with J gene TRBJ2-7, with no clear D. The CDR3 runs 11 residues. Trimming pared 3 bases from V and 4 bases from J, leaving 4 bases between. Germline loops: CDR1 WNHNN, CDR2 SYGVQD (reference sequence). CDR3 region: CASSDDYEQYF. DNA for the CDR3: TGCGCCAGCAGTGACGATTACGAGCAGTACTTC.

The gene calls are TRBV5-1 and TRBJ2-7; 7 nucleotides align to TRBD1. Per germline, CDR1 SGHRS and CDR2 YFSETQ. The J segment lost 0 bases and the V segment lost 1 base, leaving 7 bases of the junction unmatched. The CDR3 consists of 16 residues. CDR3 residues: CASSLYPDRLSYEQYF. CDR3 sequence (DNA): TGCGCCAGCAGCTTGTACCCGGACAGGCTCTCCTACGAGCAGTACTTC.

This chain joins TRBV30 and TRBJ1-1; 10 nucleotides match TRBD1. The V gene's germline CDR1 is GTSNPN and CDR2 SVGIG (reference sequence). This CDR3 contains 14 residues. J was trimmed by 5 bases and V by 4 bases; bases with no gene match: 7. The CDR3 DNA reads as TGTGCCTGGACCCCCGGGACAGGGGTTACTGAAGCTTTCTTT. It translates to CAWTPGTGVTEAFF.

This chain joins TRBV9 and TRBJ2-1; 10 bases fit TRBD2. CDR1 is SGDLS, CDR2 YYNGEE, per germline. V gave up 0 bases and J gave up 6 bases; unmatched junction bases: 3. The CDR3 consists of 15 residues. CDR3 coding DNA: TGTGCCAGCAGCGTAGTCCAGCGGGAGGGCAATGAGCAGTTCTTC. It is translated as CASSVVQREGNEQFF.

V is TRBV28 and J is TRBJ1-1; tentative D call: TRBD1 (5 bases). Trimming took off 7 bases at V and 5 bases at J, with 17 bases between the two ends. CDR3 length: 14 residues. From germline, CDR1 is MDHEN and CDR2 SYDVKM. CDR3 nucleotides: TGTGCCAGCACGGCCTTCAGGGATGATACTGAAGCTTTCTTT. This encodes CASTAFRDDTEAFF.

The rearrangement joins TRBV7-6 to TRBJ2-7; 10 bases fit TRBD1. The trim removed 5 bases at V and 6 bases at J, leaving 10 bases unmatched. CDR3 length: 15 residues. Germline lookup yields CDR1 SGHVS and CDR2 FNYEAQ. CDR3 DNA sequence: TGTGCCAGCAGCCAACGGGACAGGGGAATTGTCGAGCAGTACTTC. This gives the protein CASSQRDRGIVEQYF.

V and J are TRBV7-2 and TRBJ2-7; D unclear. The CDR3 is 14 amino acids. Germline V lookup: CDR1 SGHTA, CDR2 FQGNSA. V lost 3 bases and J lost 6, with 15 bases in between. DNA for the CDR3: TGTGCCAGCAGCTTCGATCTTAGTAGTTTCGAGCAGTACTTC. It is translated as CASSFDLSSFEQYF.

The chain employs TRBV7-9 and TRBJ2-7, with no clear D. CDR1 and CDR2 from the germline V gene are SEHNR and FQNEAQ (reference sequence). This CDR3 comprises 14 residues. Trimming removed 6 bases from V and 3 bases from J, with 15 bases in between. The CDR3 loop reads CASSLGSGVYEQYF. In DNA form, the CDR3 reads TGTGCCAGCAGTTTGGGGTCAGGAGTCTACGAGCAGTACTTC.

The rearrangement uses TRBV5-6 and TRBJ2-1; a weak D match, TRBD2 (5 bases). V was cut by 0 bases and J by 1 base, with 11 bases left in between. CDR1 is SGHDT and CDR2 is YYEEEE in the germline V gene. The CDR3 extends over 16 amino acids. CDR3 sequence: CASSLAAGLSYNEQFF. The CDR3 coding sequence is TGTGCCAGCAGCTTGGCGGCGGGCCTTTCCTACAATGAGCAGTTCTTC.

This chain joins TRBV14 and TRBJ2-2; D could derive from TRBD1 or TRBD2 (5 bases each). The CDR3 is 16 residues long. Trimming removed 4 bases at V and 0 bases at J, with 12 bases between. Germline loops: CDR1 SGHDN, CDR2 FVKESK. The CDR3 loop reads CASSPGRTTNTGELFF. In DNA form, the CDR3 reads TGTGCCAGCAGCCCGGGACGGACAACGAACACCGGGGAGCTGTTTTTT.

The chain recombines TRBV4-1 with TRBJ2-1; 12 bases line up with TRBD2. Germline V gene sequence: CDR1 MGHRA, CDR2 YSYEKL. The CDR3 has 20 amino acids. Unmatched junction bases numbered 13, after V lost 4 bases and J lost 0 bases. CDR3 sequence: CASSPSGASGRASSYNEQFF. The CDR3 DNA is TGCGCCAGCAGCCCCTCCGGGGCTAGCGGGAGGGCCAGCTCCTACAATGAGCAGTTCTTC.

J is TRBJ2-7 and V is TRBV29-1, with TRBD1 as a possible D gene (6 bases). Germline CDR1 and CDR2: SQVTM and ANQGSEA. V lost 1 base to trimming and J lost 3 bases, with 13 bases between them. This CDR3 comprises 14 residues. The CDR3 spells CSVEVPGANYEQYF. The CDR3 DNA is TGCAGCGTTGAAGTACCAGGGGCCAACTACGAGCAGTACTTC.

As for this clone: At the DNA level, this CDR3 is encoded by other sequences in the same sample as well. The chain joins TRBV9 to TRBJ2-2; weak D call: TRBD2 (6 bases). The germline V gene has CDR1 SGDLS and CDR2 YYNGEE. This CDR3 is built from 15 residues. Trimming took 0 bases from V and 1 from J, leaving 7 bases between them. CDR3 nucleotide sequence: TGTGCCAGCAGCGTAGGCGGGATGAACACCGGGGAGCTGTTTTTT. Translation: CASSVGGMNTGELFF.

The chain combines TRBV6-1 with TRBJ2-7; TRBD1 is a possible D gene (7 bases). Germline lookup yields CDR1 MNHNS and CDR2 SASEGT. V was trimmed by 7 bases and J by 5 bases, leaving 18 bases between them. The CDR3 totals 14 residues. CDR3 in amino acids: CASKRIQGGDEQYF. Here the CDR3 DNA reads TGTGCCAGCAAGAGAATCCAGGGGGGCGACGAGCAGTACTTC.

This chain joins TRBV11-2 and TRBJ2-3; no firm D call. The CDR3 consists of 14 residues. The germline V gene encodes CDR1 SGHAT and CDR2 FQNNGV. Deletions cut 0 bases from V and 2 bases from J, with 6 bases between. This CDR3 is CASSLEALTDTQYF. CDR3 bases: TGTGCCAGCAGCTTAGAGGCCCTCACAGATACGCAGTATTTT.

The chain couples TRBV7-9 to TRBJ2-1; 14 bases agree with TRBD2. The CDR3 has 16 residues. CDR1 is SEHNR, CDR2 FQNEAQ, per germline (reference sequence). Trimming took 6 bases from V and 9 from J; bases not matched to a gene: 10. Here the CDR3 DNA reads TGTGCCAGCAGGGGACTAGCGGGGGATGTACAGGGTGAGCAGTTCTTC. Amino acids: CASRGLAGDVQGEQFF.

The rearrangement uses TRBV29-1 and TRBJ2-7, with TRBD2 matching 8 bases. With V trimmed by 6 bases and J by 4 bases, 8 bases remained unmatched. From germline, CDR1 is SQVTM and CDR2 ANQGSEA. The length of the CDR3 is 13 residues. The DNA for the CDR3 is TGCAGCGTCCAGGGACTAGAGTGGTACGAGCAGTACTTC. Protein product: CSVQGLEWYEQYF.

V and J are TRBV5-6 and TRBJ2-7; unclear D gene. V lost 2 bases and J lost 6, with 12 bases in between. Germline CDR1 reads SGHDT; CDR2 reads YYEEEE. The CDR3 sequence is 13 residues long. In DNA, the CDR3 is TGTGCCAGCAGCTTCCGTCTAATGGGCGAGCAGTACTTC. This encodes CASSFRLMGEQYF. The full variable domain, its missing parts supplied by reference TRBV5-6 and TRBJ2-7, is DAGVTQSPTHLIKTRGQQVTLRCSPKSGHDTVSWYQQALGQGPQFIFQYYEEEERQRGNFPDRFSGHQFPNYSSELNVNALLLGDSALYLCASSFRLMGEQYFGPGTRLTVT.

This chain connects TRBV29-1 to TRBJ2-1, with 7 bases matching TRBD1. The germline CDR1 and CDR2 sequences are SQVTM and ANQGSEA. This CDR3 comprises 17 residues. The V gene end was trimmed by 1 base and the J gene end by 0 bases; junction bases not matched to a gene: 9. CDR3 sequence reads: CSVEGGQWLGSYNEQFF. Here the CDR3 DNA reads TGCAGCGTTGAAGGGGGACAGTGGCTGGGCTCCTACAATGAGCAGTTCTTC.

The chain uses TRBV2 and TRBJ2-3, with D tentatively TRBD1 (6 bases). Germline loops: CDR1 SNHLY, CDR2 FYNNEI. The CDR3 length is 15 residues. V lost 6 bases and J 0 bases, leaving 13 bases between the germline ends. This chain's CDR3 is CASSWWDTSTDTQYF. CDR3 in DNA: TGTGCCAGCAGCTGGTGGGACACAAGCACAGATACGCAGTATTTT.

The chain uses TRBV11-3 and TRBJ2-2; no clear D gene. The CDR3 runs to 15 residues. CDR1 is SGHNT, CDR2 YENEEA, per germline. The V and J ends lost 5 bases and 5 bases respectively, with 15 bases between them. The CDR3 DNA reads TGTGCCAGCAGCAAGGCCCATCCCCGGACCGGGGAGCTGTTTTTT. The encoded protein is CASSKAHPRTGELFF.